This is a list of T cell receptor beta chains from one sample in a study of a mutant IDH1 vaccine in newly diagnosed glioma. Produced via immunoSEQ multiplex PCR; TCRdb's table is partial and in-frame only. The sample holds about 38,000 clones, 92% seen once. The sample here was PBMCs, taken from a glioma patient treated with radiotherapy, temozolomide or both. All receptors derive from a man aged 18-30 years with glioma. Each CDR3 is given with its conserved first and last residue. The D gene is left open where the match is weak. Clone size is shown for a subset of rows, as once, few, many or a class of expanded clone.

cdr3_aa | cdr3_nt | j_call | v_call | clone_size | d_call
CASTSTGVRLNTEAFF | TGTGCCAGCACCTCGACAGGGGTTAGGCTGAACACTGAAGCTTTCTTT | TRBJ1-1 | TRBV28 | . | TRBD1
CASSLAGGDEQYF | TGTGCCAGCAGCTTGGCGGGAGGAGACGAGCAGTACTTC | TRBJ2-7 | TRBV7-8 | . | TRBD2
CSVVLDTTNTEAFF | TGCAGCGTTGTCCTAGACACTACGAACACTGAAGCTTTCTTT | TRBJ1-1 | TRBV29-1 | . | .
CASSQGWGTYGYTF | TGCGCCAGCAGCCAAGGATGGGGAACCTATGGCTACACCTTC | TRBJ1-2 | TRBV4-1 | . | .
CAWSVGFVQFF | TGTGCCTGGAGTGTGGGGTTCGTGCAGTTCTTC | TRBJ2-1 | TRBV30 | . | .
CASSPGGGRNQPQHF | TGTGCCAGCAGCCCAGGGGGCGGGCGTAATCAGCCCCAGCATTTT | TRBJ1-5 | TRBV28 | . | TRBD1
CASSPGQGAEAFF | TGTGCCAGCAGCCCTGGACAGGGCGCTGAAGCTTTCTTT | TRBJ1-1 | TRBV5-4 | . | TRBD1
CASTQLNRGTEAFF | TGTGCCAGTACCCAACTCAACCGGGGGACTGAAGCTTTCTTT | TRBJ1-1 | TRBV19 | few | .
CAISSSPGDMNTEAFF | TGTGCCATCAGTAGCAGCCCCGGAGATATGAACACTGAAGCTTTCTTT | TRBJ1-1 | TRBV10-3 | . | .
CASSQEGPGLETYEQYF | TGCGCCAGCAGCCAAGAGGGACCGGGACTAGAGACCTACGAGCAGTACTTC | TRBJ2-7 | TRBV4-3 | . | TRBD2
CATSRGQGSSYNEQFF | TGTGCCACCAGCAGAGGACAGGGGAGCTCCTACAATGAGCAGTTCTTC | TRBJ2-1 | TRBV15 | . | TRBD1
CAWSWRGREKLFF | TGTGCCTGGAGTTGGCGGGGTAGGGAAAAACTGTTTTTT | TRBJ1-4 | TRBV30 | . | .
CASSLRRDSYNEQFF | TGCGCCAGCAGCTTACGCAGGGACTCCTACAATGAGCAGTTCTTC | TRBJ2-1 | TRBV5-1 | . | .
CASSLVPAGAQETQYF | TGCGCCAGCAGCTTGGTTCCAGCGGGGGCTCAAGAGACCCAGTACTTC | TRBJ2-5 | TRBV5-1 | . | TRBD2
CASTAVGLNTEAFF | TGCGCCAGCACCGCGGTGGGACTGAACACTGAAGCTTTCTTT | TRBJ1-1 | TRBV5-1 | . | .
CASSGQGGGSEQFF | TGTGCCAGCAGTGGGCAGGGGGGGGGTAGTGAGCAGTTCTTC | TRBJ2-1 | TRBV6-6 | . | .
CATRQGSSGANVLTF | TGTGCCACTCGACAGGGGAGTTCTGGGGCCAACGTCCTGACTTTC | TRBJ2-6 | TRBV6-1 | . | TRBD1
CASSPQQSTDTQYF | TGCGCCAGCAGCCCCCAACAGAGCACAGATACGCAGTATTTT | TRBJ2-3 | TRBV4-1 | . | .
CASSYSAPGPYEQYF | TGTGCCAGCAGTTACTCGGCCCCGGGACCCTACGAGCAGTACTTC | TRBJ2-7 | TRBV6-5 | . | .
CASSIGARFEAFF | TGTGCCAGTAGTATCGGCGCCCGGTTTGAAGCTTTCTTT | TRBJ1-1 | TRBV19 | . | .
CASSLWASYEQYF | TGCGCCAGCAGCTTGTGGGCTAGCTACGAGCAGTACTTC | TRBJ2-7 | TRBV5-1 | . | .
CASSIMKESGEQYF | TGTGCCAGTAGTATTATGAAGGAGAGTGGAGAGCAGTACTTC | TRBJ2-7 | TRBV19 | . | .
CASSLGGFAKNIQYF | TGTGCCAGCAGCTTAGGAGGATTCGCCAAAAACATTCAGTACTTC | TRBJ2-4 | TRBV5-6 | . | .
CASSLGSGVGQPQHF | TGTGCCAGCAGCTTAGGATCGGGGGTGGGACAGCCCCAGCATTTT | TRBJ1-5 | TRBV7-9 | . | .
CASSPKPPDRAYGYTF | TGTGCCAGCTCACCGAAACCTCCCGACAGGGCCTATGGCTACACCTTC | TRBJ1-2 | TRBV18 | . | TRBD1
CASSTPGQGGGYEQYF | TGTGCCAGCAGTACACCGGGACAGGGAGGAGGCTACGAGCAGTACTTC | TRBJ2-7 | TRBV27 | . | TRBD1
CASSQDRGAYEQYF | TGCGCCAGCAGCCAAGACCGGGGGGCCTACGAGCAGTACTTC | TRBJ2-7 | TRBV4-3 | . | TRBD2
CASSLGYEQYF | TGTGCCAGCAGCTTGGGTTACGAGCAGTACTTC | TRBJ2-7 | TRBV5-8 | . | .
CASSVDTGGNTIYF | TGTGCCAGCAGCGTAGATACAGGTGGAAACACCATATATTTT | TRBJ1-3 | TRBV9 | few | .
CASSHPGKGNTGELFF | TGTGCCAGTAGCCACCCCGGGAAGGGCAACACCGGGGAGCTGTTTTTT | TRBJ2-2 | TRBV19 | . | .
CAGNWDRAFYGYTF | TGTGCCGGAAACTGGGACAGGGCCTTCTATGGCTACACCTTC | TRBJ1-2 | TRBV30 | . | TRBD1
CASSAGPNTEAFF | TGCGCCAGCAGTGCTGGTCCGAACACTGAAGCTTTCTTT | TRBJ1-1 | TRBV10-1 | . | .
CSVGTGPNEKLFF | TGCAGCGTTGGGACAGGCCCTAATGAAAAACTGTTTTTT | TRBJ1-4 | TRBV29-1 | . | TRBD1
CASSPGTGANTEAFF | TGCGCCAGCAGCCCTGGGACAGGGGCGAATACTGAAGCTTTCTTT | TRBJ1-1 | TRBV5-1 | . | TRBD1
CASSGQGNEQYF | TGTGCCAGCAGCGGACAGGGCAACGAGCAGTACTTC | TRBJ2-7 | TRBV6-6 | . | TRBD1
CASSLSGGGSGNEQFF | TGTGCCAGCAGCTTAAGCGGAGGGGGTTCTGGGAATGAGCAGTTCTTC | TRBJ2-1 | TRBV7-9 | . | .
CASSPGWDILIYEQYF | TGTGCCAGCAGCCCCGGATGGGACATACTGATCTACGAGCAGTACTTC | TRBJ2-7 | TRBV9 | . | .
CASSLASGIFRPDTQYF | TGTGCCAGCAGCTTGGCCTCGGGGATCTTTCGACCAGATACGCAGTATTTT | TRBJ2-3 | TRBV5-4 | . | .
CASSQGPTSGSGGEQFF | TGCGCCAGCAGCCAAGGCCCGACTAGCGGGAGCGGCGGTGAGCAGTTCTTC | TRBJ2-1 | TRBV4-1 | once | TRBD2
CASSQSARQLSGNTIYF | TGCGCCAGCAGTCAATCTGCCAGGCAGCTCTCTGGAAACACCATATATTTT | TRBJ1-3 | TRBV23-1 | . | .
CASSIDRQGAAKPNTGELFF | TGTGCCAGTAGTATAGATCGACAGGGGGCTGCAAAGCCGAACACCGGGGAGCTGTTTTTT | TRBJ2-2 | TRBV19 | . | TRBD1
CASSYSPYTGELFF | TGTGCCAGCAGTTACTCCCCCTACACCGGGGAGCTGTTTTTT | TRBJ2-2 | TRBV6-6 | . | .